Shown below are 21 T cell receptor beta chains from a single sample sequenced in a study of immune characterization of retroperitoneal liposarcoma. Via MiXCR, TCRdb re-called the PCR reads, giving one row per CDR3 protein. The table lists 11,000 or so distinct CDR3 sequences, approximately 46% of them singletons. Sequenced: tumor tissue. These TCRs come from a female donor with retroperitoneal liposarcoma.

In its sample, this clonotype is medium-sized (0.01 to 0.1%). This chain links TRBV6-1 with TRBJ2-1; unclear D gene. Deletions cut 8 bases from V and 9 bases from J, with 17 bases between. Germline V gives CDR1 MNHNS, CDR2 SASEGT. This CDR3 comprises 13 residues. For the CDR3, the DNA is TGTGCCAGCTTCGCACCCGCCGGCAGTGAGCAGTTCTTC. It is translated as CASFAPAGSEQFF.

In this sample, this clonotype turned up a few times. The rearrangement links TRBV6-1 to TRBJ2-5, with 7 nucleotides matching TRBD2. Unmatched junction bases numbered 6, after V lost 0 bases and J lost 2 bases. This CDR3 spans 16 amino acids. The V gene's germline CDR1 is MNHNS and CDR2 SASEGT. CDR3 protein: CASSEARASGQETQYF. DNA of the CDR3: TGTGCCAGCAGTGAAGCCCGGGCTAGCGGACAAGAGACCCAGTACTTC.

This chain connects TRBV7-9 to TRBJ2-6; the D is unclear. The germline V gene has CDR1 SEHNR and CDR2 FQNEAQ (reference sequence). The CDR3 is made up of 15 amino acids. V was cut by 8 bases and J by 0 bases, with 11 bases left in between. CDR3 region: CASADLHSGANVLTF. CDR3 bases: TGTGCCAGCGCAGATCTGCACTCTGGGGCCAACGTCCTGACTTTC.

The chain uses TRBV6-6 and TRBJ2-1; D perhaps matches TRBD2 (6 bases). TRBJ2-7 explains the end of the DNA better; the J call may be wrong. The length of the CDR3 is 15 residues. Per germline, CDR1 MNHNY and CDR2 SVGAGI (reference sequence). The CDR3 is CATKRLVAVSYEQYF. Here the CDR3 DNA reads TGTGCGACGAAGAGGTTGGTAGCGGTCTCCTACGAGCAGTACTTC.

As to this clonotype: At one boundary the junction diverges from the germline segment, which might be a read error. The chain has TRBV6-4 and TRBJ2-6; no clear D gene. The CDR3 extends over 11 amino acids. Germline loops: CDR1 MRHNA, CDR2 SNTAGT. CDR3 sequence reads: CASSDGSAPFF. The CDR3 DNA sequence: TGTGCCAGCAGTGATGGAAGTGCCCCGTTCTTC.

This clonotype was seen only a few times. The V and J genes are TRBV7-8 and TRBJ1-3; the D gene is possibly TRBD1 (5 bases). The CDR3 sequence is 16 residues long. Trimming left V 2 bases short and J 2 bases short, with 13 bases between. Germline CDR1 and CDR2: SGHVS and FQNEAQ. The CDR3 sequence: CASSLKATETGNTIYF. The CDR3 DNA reads TGTGCCAGCAGCTTAAAAGCGACAGAGACTGGAAACACCATATATTTT.

This clonotype counts as medium-sized. The chain links TRBV12-3 or TRBV12-4 to TRBJ2-5; D remains unclear. Trimming took 5 bases from V and 13 from J, leaving 17 bases between them. CDR3 length: 12 residues. In nucleotides, the CDR3 is TGTGCCAGCAGTCAAACGGGTGATTGGCTGTACTTC. Translating gives CASSQTGDWLYF.

This clonotype was detected a few times. The chain has TRBV28 and TRBJ2-1; 12 bases line up with TRBD1. The CDR3 extends over 15 amino acids. Germline trimming cut 7 bases from V and 8 bases from J; bases unmatched to any gene: 9. Germline values: CDR1 MDHEN, CDR2 SYDVKM. The CDR3 protein is CASTLPGQGADEQFF. CDR3 nucleotide sequence: TGTGCCAGCACCTTACCGGGACAGGGGGCCGATGAGCAGTTCTTC.

This clonotype has more than one count but fewer than ten. The chain uses TRBV6-1 and TRBJ1-4, with TRBD1 identical over 8 bases. Trimming took 7 bases from V and 1 from J; bases not matched to a gene: 17. Germline CDR1 is MNHNS and CDR2 is SASEGT. This CDR3 has 19 residues. This CDR3 reads CASKAGQGALFVTNEKLFF. DNA of the CDR3: TGTGCCAGCAAGGCGGGTCAGGGGGCTCTTTTCGTAACTAATGAAAAACTGTTTTTT.

This chain connects TRBV11-3 to TRBJ2-2; D unresolved. CDR1 and CDR2 from the germline V gene are SGHNT and YENEEA. Trimming took off 0 bases at V and 1 base at J, with 15 bases between the two ends. This CDR3 is 18 amino acids long. Here the CDR3 reads CASSLDSPQRRNTGELFF. The CDR3 bases are TGTGCCAGCAGCTTAGATTCCCCTCAGCGACGGAACACCGGGGAGCTGTTTTTT.

In this sample, this clonotype is medium-sized. The chain is built from TRBV12-3 or TRBV12-4 and TRBJ2-5; 9 bases fit TRBD1. V shed 4 bases and J 5 bases; nucleotides not matched to a gene: 8. CDR3 length equals 15 residues. CDR3 nucleotide sequence: TGTGCCAGCAGTTGGGGGGACAGGGAGTCTGAGACCCAGTACTTC. Translation: CASSWGDRESETQYF.

The chain recombines TRBV6-8 with TRBJ2-7; 9 bases match TRBD2. The junction had 2 bases not matched to a gene; V was cut back by 2 bases and J by 3 bases. CDR1 is MNHGY and CDR2 is SAAAGT in the germline V gene. The CDR3 runs 14 residues. This CDR3 reads CASSYGTSFYEQYF. The CDR3 DNA reads as TGTGCCAGCAGTTACGGGACTAGCTTCTACGAGCAGTACTTC.

This clonotype is classed as medium-sized. J is TRBJ2-1 and V is TRBV7-6, with D possibly TRBD2 on 5 matching bases. The germline V gene has CDR1 SGHVS and CDR2 FNYEAQ. The CDR3 sequence is 12 residues long. The V and J ends lost 4 bases and 4 bases respectively, with 5 bases between them. CDR3 amino acids: CASSWRYNEQFF. CDR3 nucleotide sequence: TGTGCCAGCAGCTGGAGGTACAATGAGCAGTTCTTC. The variable domain in full, completed from reference TRBV7-6 and TRBJ2-1, reads GAGVSQSPRYKVTKRGQDVALRCDPISGHVSLYWYRQALGQGPEFLTYFNYEAQQDKSGLPNDRFSAERPEGSISTLTIQRTEQRDSAMYRCASSWRYNEQFFGPGTRLTVL.

J is TRBJ2-1 and V is TRBV10-1; TRBD1 matches at 11 bases. After removal of 3 bases from V and 7 bases from J, the junction contained 8 bases not matched to a gene. Germline V CDR1 and CDR2: WNHNN, SYGVQD (reference sequence). The CDR3 sequence is 16 residues long. In nucleotides, the CDR3 is TGCGCCAGCAGTGACCTCGGGACAGGGGGTTGGAATGAGCAGTTCTTC. This codes for CASSDLGTGGWNEQFF.

This clonotype is judged medium-sized. The V and J genes are TRBV6-1 and TRBJ2-1; 8 bases map to TRBD1. V shed 5 bases and J 10 bases; nucleotides not matched to a gene: 16. The CDR3 spans 16 residues. Germline CDR1 and CDR2: MNHNS and SASEGT. The CDR3, as DNA: TGTGCCAGCAGTCCCCGGACAGGGTTTAGCTCCTACGAGCAGTTCTTC. Translated: CASSPRTGFSSYEQFF.

With regard to this clonotype: A single base separates this from a much larger clone, so it may be a read error. The CDR3 end shows no conserved phenylalanine or tryptophan, and so a read error is likely. The CDR3 region is CASRTLGTSWEQYL. The CDR3 coding sequence is TGTGCCAGCAGAACCTTAGGGACTAGCTGGGAGCAGTACCTC. V usage is TRBV6-1 and J usage is TRBJ2-1; 9 bases are a match to TRBD2. The J call may be in error: the DNA end matches TRBJ2-7 better. CDR1 and CDR2 from the germline V gene are MNHNS and SASEGT. The CDR3 spans 14 residues.

This clonotype rates as medium-sized. V is TRBV7-6 and J is TRBJ2-5, with D perhaps matching TRBD1 or TRBD2 (6 bases each). In germline, CDR1 is SGHVS, CDR2 FNYEAQ. V was pared by 2 bases and J by 5 bases, with 15 bases between. This CDR3 has 15 amino acids. For the CDR3, the DNA is TGTGCCAGCAGCTTAATTTCCGGGGGCGGGGAGACCCAGTACTTC. This sequence encodes CASSLISGGGETQYF. The whole variable domain, filled in from reference TRBV7-6 and TRBJ2-5, reads GAGVSQSPRYKVTKRGQDVALRCDPISGHVSLYWYRQALGQGPEFLTYFNYEAQQDKSGLPNDRFSAERPEGSISTLTIQRTEQRDSAMYRCASSLISGGGETQYFGPGTRLLVL.

This chain's CDR3 is CAIRFAGLAGGLSTDTQYF. In DNA, the CDR3 is TGTGCCATCAGGTTTGCGGGGCTAGCGGGGGGCCTAAGCACAGATACGCAGTATTTT. The chain employs TRBV10-3 and TRBJ2-3, with 11 bases fitting TRBD2. The CDR3 consists of 19 residues. V lost 6 bases to trimming and J lost 0 bases; unmatched junction nucleotides: 14. Germline-derived CDR1 and CDR2 are ENHRY and SYGVKD.

This CDR3 is CASSEAAPGQGTDTQYF. The CDR3 DNA reads as TGTGCCAGCAGTGAAGCGGCACCCGGGCAGGGCACAGATACGCAGTATTTT. The rearrangement links TRBV6-1 to TRBJ2-3; D gene ambiguous. Trimming took off 0 bases at V and 1 base at J, with 14 bases between the two ends. The CDR3 runs 17 residues. In germline, CDR1 is MNHNS, CDR2 SASEGT.

The rearrangement links TRBV6-1 to TRBJ1-2; TRBD1 agrees at 10 bases. The CDR3 is 14 amino acids. V lost 6 bases and J lost 4; bases outside the gene matches: 5. Germline CDR1 reads MNHNS; CDR2 reads SASEGT. CDR3 nucleotides: TGTGCCAGCAGGGGGACAGGGGTATTCTATGGCTACACCTTC. Translation: CASRGTGVFYGYTF.

By sample share, this clonotype is medium-sized. The CDR3 DNA follows: TGTGCCAGCAGCTTAGGACAGTACCAAGAGACCCAGTACTTC. This sequence encodes CASSLGQYQETQYF. The gene calls are TRBV11-3 and TRBJ2-5, with D maybe TRBD1 (5 bases). The CDR3 totals 14 residues. Trimming took 1 base from V and 0 from J, leaving 6 bases between them. Per germline, CDR1 SGHNT and CDR2 YENEEA.